This T cell receptor (beta chain) was sequenced for a study of technical replicates of blood from a handful of donors. Profiling relied on immunoSEQ multiplex PCR, and the TCRdb table lists in-frame clones only, not all of them. There are tens of thousands of clones in the sample; less than 95% occur only once, and 0.2% to 0.3% lies in the top ten. The CDR3 runs 13 residues. CDR1 and CDR2 from the germline V gene are MNHEY and SMNVEV (reference sequence). The V and J ends lost 3 bases and 7 bases respectively, with 12 bases between them. The clonotype originates from a human donor in good health. Sequences were obtained from T cells isolated from PBMCs. The chain carries TRBV27 and TRBJ1-2, with a weak D call TRBD1 (5 bases). CDR3 residues: CASSFEGTRGYTF. CDR3 coding DNA: TGTGCCAGCAGTTTTGAGGGGACTCGTGGCTACACCTTC.